Below, 23 T cell receptor beta chains from the same sample are listed, as sequenced in a study of control samples from healthy donors and cancer patients. Measured with immunoSEQ multiplex PCR; TCRdb has only the in-frame clones, and not every one. The repertoire holds 88,000 or so clones, 94% seen once, with approximately 4.8% in the top ten. The specimen sequenced was blood. All receptors derive from a woman in her late teens or twenties in good health.

The chain recombines TRBV9 with TRBJ2-1; TRBD2 agrees at 13 bases. Germline V gives CDR1 SGDLS, CDR2 YYNGEE. The V segment lost 0 bases and the J segment 0 bases; nucleotides outside the gene matches: 6. The CDR3 consists of 19 residues. For the CDR3, the DNA is TGTGCCAGCAGCGTAGGGACTAGCGGGAGAGGGAGCTCCTACAATGAGCAGTTCTTC. This encodes CASSVGTSGRGSSYNEQFF. The complete variable domain, with remaining parts taken from reference TRBV9 and TRBJ2-1, reads DSGVTQTPKHLITATGQRVTLRCSPRSGDLSVYWYQQSLDQGLQFLIQYYNGEERAKGNILERFSAQQFPDLHSELNLSSLELGDSALYFCASSVGTSGRGSSYNEQFFGPGTRLTVL.

The chain is built from TRBV6-4 and TRBJ2-2; maybe TRBD1 (6 bases). The CDR3 runs to 15 residues. Trimming pared 4 bases from V and 0 bases from J, leaving 9 bases between. Germline V gives CDR1 MRHNA, CDR2 SNTAGT. Written as DNA, the CDR3 is TGTGCCAGCAGTGTTGAGGGGGCGAACACCGGGGAGCTGTTTTTT. As protein: CASSVEGANTGELFF.

This clone was seen once. The rearrangement links TRBV28 to TRBJ2-1, with D perhaps TRBD1 (6 bases). Germline V gene data show CDR1 as MDHEN and CDR2 as SYDVKM. V lost 3 bases, J lost 1 base, and 13 bases lay in between. The CDR3 runs to 16 residues. Written as DNA, the CDR3 is TGTGCCAGCAGTTTTCTGGACAGCTTATCCTACAATGAGCAGTTCTTC. It encodes CASSFLDSLSYNEQFF.

In regard to this clone: The same CDR3 can be traced to other DNA sequences in this sample. The J gene is TRBJ2-1, the V gene TRBV5-1; 12 positions agree with TRBD2. Germline CDR1 is SGHRS and CDR2 is YFSETQ. This CDR3 spans 15 amino acids. V lost 4 bases and J lost 7; bases outside the gene matches: 6. CDR3 sequence: CASSMRLAGVNEQFF. DNA of the CDR3: TGCGCCAGCAGCATGAGACTAGCGGGAGTAAATGAGCAGTTCTTC.

The chain has TRBV6-1 and TRBJ1-5; D unclear. Per germline, CDR1 MNHNS and CDR2 SASEGT. The V end lost 2 bases, the J end lost 7 bases, and 9 bases lay between the germline ends. The CDR3 runs to 13 residues. CDR3 amino acids: CASSEKYGQPQHF. The CDR3 DNA is TGTGCCAGCAGTGAAAAATACGGGCAGCCCCAGCATTTT.

V is TRBV6-2 or TRBV6-3 and J is TRBJ2-3; TRBD2 aligns across 7 bases. The CDR3 consists of 15 residues. V lost 5 bases and J lost 1; bases outside the gene matches: 6. Looked up from germline, CDR1 is MNHEY and CDR2 is SVGEGT. The CDR3 nucleotides are TGTGCCAGCAGTGCGGCGCTAGCGGGCACAGATACGCAGTATTTT. This gives the protein CASSAALAGTDTQYF.

This clone was seen just once. The rearrangement joins TRBV5-6 to TRBJ2-1, with TRBD2 matching over 10 bases. Per germline, CDR1 SGHDT and CDR2 YYEEEE. Trimming removed 4 bases from V and 9 bases from J; junction bases left unmatched: 13. CDR3 size: 16 residues. CDR3 protein: CASSVAGGVMGGEQFF. In nucleotides, the CDR3 is TGTGCCAGCAGCGTAGCGGGAGGTGTTATGGGTGGTGAGCAGTTCTTC.

CDR3 loop: CASSFLGSNSYNEQFF. CDR3 nucleotides: TGTGCCAGCAGCTTCCTCGGTTCCAACTCCTACAATGAGCAGTTCTTC. The chain joins TRBV7-9 to TRBJ2-1; D gene ambiguous. Germline lookup yields CDR1 SEHNR and CDR2 FQNEAQ (reference sequence). This CDR3 has 16 residues. V lost 3 bases, J lost 0 bases, and 12 bases lay in between.

As regards this clone: This same CDR3 is encoded by further DNA sequences in the sample. The chain joins TRBV28 to TRBJ1-1; the D is unclear. CDR3 length: 12 amino acids. Looked up from germline, CDR1 is MDHEN and CDR2 is SYDVKM. The ends were cut back, 2 bases at V and 0 bases at J, with 1 base in the middle. In DNA, the CDR3 is TGTGCCAGCAGTTTACTGAACACTGAAGCTTTCTTT. This codes for CASSLLNTEAFF.

The chain uses TRBV6-6 and TRBJ1-3; perhaps TRBD1 as D (5 bases). This CDR3 has 16 amino acids. Germline CDR1 is MNHNY and CDR2 is SVGAGI (reference sequence). Trimming took off 2 bases at V and 4 bases at J, with 15 bases between the two ends. The CDR3 region has the DNA TGTGCCAGCAGTTACCTGACAGCTCCAGACGGAAACACCATATATTTT. Its protein product is CASSYLTAPDGNTIYF.

The chain has TRBV7-2 and TRBJ2-7; no firm D call. V lost 2 bases, J lost 6 bases, and 8 bases lay in between. Germline CDR1 and CDR2: SGHTA and FQGNSA. This CDR3 region has 12 residues. In DNA form, the CDR3 reads TGTGCCAGCAGCTTAACCCAACTCGAGCAGTACTTC. This encodes CASSLTQLEQYF.

This chain links TRBV2 with TRBJ1-5; TRBD1 might be the D (5 bases). V was pared by 7 bases and J by 0 bases, with 13 bases between. The CDR3 covers 15 residues. Germline V gives CDR1 SNHLY, CDR2 FYNNEI. CDR3 region: CASTRSGTSNQPQHF. CDR3 in DNA: TGTGCCAGCACCCGGTCTGGGACTAGCAATCAGCCCCAGCATTTT.

V and J are TRBV27 and TRBJ1-2, with TRBD1 matching 9 bases. J gave up 6 bases and V 7 bases, and 6 bases lay outside the gene matches. The CDR3 covers 13 residues. The germline V gene encodes CDR1 MNHEY and CDR2 SMNVEV (reference sequence). CDR3 residues: CASMEQGAHGYTF. The CDR3 region has the DNA TGTGCCAGCATGGAACAGGGGGCACATGGCTACACCTTC.

The J gene is TRBJ2-3, the V gene TRBV24-1; the match to TRBD1 covers 8 bases. This CDR3 region has 11 residues. Germline V lookup: CDR1 KGHDR, CDR2 SFDVKD. After removal of 5 bases from V and 9 bases from J, the junction contained 0 bases not matched to a gene. CDR3 region: CATSAGGTQYF. DNA for the CDR3: TGTGCCACCAGTGCAGGGGGCACGCAGTATTTT.

The chain combines TRBV4-1 with TRBJ2-6, with D possibly being TRBD2 (5 bases). The germline V gene encodes CDR1 MGHRA and CDR2 YSYEKL. This CDR3 has 14 residues. V lost 8 bases to trimming and J lost 1 base, with 9 bases between them. This CDR3 is CASSRDSGANVLTF. The DNA for the CDR3 is TGCGCCAGCTCCCGGGATTCTGGGGCCAACGTCCTGACTTTC.

This chain joins TRBV11-3 and TRBJ1-1; D not resolved. Trimming removed 0 bases at V and 1 base at J, with 9 bases between. Germline V CDR1 and CDR2: SGHNT, YENEEA. This CDR3 region has 15 residues. CDR3 sequence (DNA): TGTGCCAGCAGCTTAGACCCCGACGGGAACACTGAAGCTTTCTTT. Residues: CASSLDPDGNTEAFF.

The CDR3 nucleotides are TGTGCCACCAGCACGGGTCTGAACACTGAAGCTTTCTTT. Translating it yields CATSTGLNTEAFF. The J gene is TRBJ1-1, the V gene TRBV15; no clear D gene. Trimming left V 4 bases short and J 0 bases short, with 6 bases between. Germline CDR1 LNHNV, CDR2 YYDKDF (reference sequence). The CDR3 has 13 amino acids.

Remarks on this clone: Sequence at one end of the junction differs from germline and may be a read error. This chain joins TRBV7-9 and TRBJ2-3; TRBD1 matches 9 bases. The CDR3 spans 17 residues. Germline CDR1 SEHNR, CDR2 FQNEAQ (reference sequence). The CDR3 coding sequence is TGTGCCAGCACCTTAAAATTGTCGGGACAGGGCCCAGATACGCAGTATTTT. Its protein product is CASTLKLSGQGPDTQYF.

The chain couples TRBV6-5 to TRBJ2-1; 11 nucleotides line up with TRBD2. V lost 7 bases, J lost 9 bases, and 11 bases stayed unmatched. The CDR3 totals 15 residues. The germline gives CDR1 MNHEY, CDR2 SVGAGI. This CDR3 is CASILSLAGGLEQFF. CDR3 DNA sequence: TGTGCCAGCATACTTTCTCTAGCGGGAGGTCTTGAGCAGTTCTTC.

The V and J genes are TRBV28 and TRBJ1-5, with D perhaps matching TRBD1 (5 bases). Trimming left V 7 bases short and J 5 bases short, with 12 bases between. Per germline, CDR1 MDHEN and CDR2 SYDVKM. The CDR3 extends over 13 amino acids. This CDR3 is CASTPRGHQPQHF. The CDR3 nucleotides read TGTGCCAGCACACCGAGGGGACATCAGCCCCAGCATTTT.

The chain recombines TRBV7-2 with TRBJ2-3, with D hard to call. CDR3 length: 14 amino acids. The germline CDR1 and CDR2 sequences are SGHTA and FQGNSA. V was trimmed by 5 bases and J by 2 bases, leaving 11 bases between them. The CDR3 region is CASSPRRYTDTQYF. The CDR3 nucleotides read TGTGCCAGCAGCCCCCGTCGGTACACAGATACGCAGTATTTT.

This rearrangement joins TRBV4-2 to TRBJ1-1, with D perhaps matching TRBD1 (5 bases). V lost 1 base and J lost 7, with 10 bases in between. The length of the CDR3 is 13 residues. CDR1 and CDR2 (germline): LGHNA, YNFKEQ. The CDR3 nucleotides read TGTGCCAGCAGCCAAGCGGGGGACCTTGAAGCTTTCTTT. It specifies CASSQAGDLEAFF.

In nucleotides, the CDR3 is TGCGCCAGCAGCTGGCTAGCGAGCACCGGGGAGCTGTTTTTT. This translates into CASSWLASTGELFF. V is TRBV5-1 and J is TRBJ2-2; D is perhaps TRBD2 (6 bases). Per germline, CDR1 SGHRS and CDR2 YFSETQ. CDR3 length: 14 residues. The V gene lost 3 bases and the J gene lost 4 bases, with 10 bases spanning the gap. Looking up the rest from reference TRBV5-1 and TRBJ2-2 gives the full variable domain: KAGVTQTPRYLIKTRGQQVTLSCSPISGHRSVSWYQQTPGQGLQFLFEYFSETQRNKGNFPGRFSGRQFSNSRSEMNVSTLELGDSALYLCASSWLASTGELFFGEGSRLTVL.